This passage covers 25 T cell receptor beta chains from one sample sequenced in a study of blood T cell repertoires in COVID-19 (dated by TCRdb to 2018 to 2021). Library generation was performed with the immunoSEQ multiplex PCR assay. TCRdb mirrors the immuneACCESS table, restricted to in-frame sequences. Some clones are absent from its copies; in checked studies, under half trace to an unresolved V gene, and the reason for the others is unknown. The sample table contains 50,000 or so clones; only one count was recorded for more than 80% of them. Of the sample, less than 20% falls within the top ten clones. The sample taken for sequencing was peripheral blood. These TCRs come from a human donor in a cohort sampled during active COVID-19.

The gene calls are TRBV29-1 and TRBJ1-1, with TRBD1 as a possible D gene (6 bases). This CDR3 spans 13 amino acids. Trimming left V 6 bases short and J 5 bases short, with 16 bases between. Germline V gene data show CDR1 as SQVTM and CDR2 as ANQGSEA. CDR3 nucleotide sequence: TGCAGCGTCGAGACAGGAGAAAAAACTGAAGCTTTCTTT. Protein: CSVETGEKTEAFF.

V and J are TRBV30 and TRBJ1-2, with TRBD1 matching 8 bases. The CDR3 runs 14 residues. Germline loops: CDR1 GTSNPN, CDR2 SVGIG (reference sequence). V lost 2 bases, J lost 4 bases, and 6 bases stayed unmatched. Here the CDR3 DNA reads TGTGCCTGGAGTTCCCAGGGGGCGAGCTATGGCTACACCTTC. Translation: CAWSSQGASYGYTF.

The gene calls are TRBV19 and TRBJ2-7; D gene uncertain. The germline V gene encodes CDR1 LNHDA and CDR2 SQIVND (reference sequence). The CDR3 contains 15 residues. Trimming removed 4 bases from V and 2 bases from J, with 15 bases in between. CDR3: CASSRAGDTPYEQYF. The CDR3 region has the DNA TGTGCCAGTAGTAGGGCTGGTGACACCCCCTACGAGCAGTACTTC. The full variable domain, in which reference TRBV19 and TRBJ2-7 provide the parts outside the CDR3, is DGGITQSPKYLFRKEGQNVTLSCEQNLNHDAMYWYRQDPGQGLRLIYYSQIVNDFQKGDIAEGYSVSREKKESFPLTVTSAQKNPTAFYLCASSRAGDTPYEQYFGPGTRLTVT.

The chain links TRBV30 to TRBJ2-7, with a possible D match to TRBD1 (6 bases). Between the trimmed V and J ends, which lost 3 bases and 7 bases, there was a span of 16 bases. CDR1 GTSNPN and CDR2 SVGIG come from the germline V gene (reference sequence). This CDR3 is built from 13 residues. CDR3 sequence (DNA): TGTGCCTGGAGGGGTCTGGTGAGGGGGGAGCAGTACTTC. Protein product: CAWRGLVRGEQYF.

This clone was counted a few times. An end of the junction differs from the germline gene, which may be a read error. The chain carries TRBV29-1 and TRBJ2-1; TRBD1 aligns across 8 bases. This CDR3 has 12 residues. CDR1 and CDR2 from the germline V gene are SQVTM and ANQGSEA. CDR3 nucleotides: TGCAGCGTGGAAGGACAGGGCGATGAGCAGTTCTTC. It codes for CSVEGQGDEQFF.

This chain connects TRBV7-9 to TRBJ1-2, with 8 bases matching TRBD1. In germline, CDR1 is SEHNR, CDR2 FQNEAQ (reference sequence). V lost 5 bases and J lost 6; bases outside the gene matches: 11. This CDR3 contains 15 residues. Here the CDR3 reads CASSPWAGGINGYTF. CDR3 bases: TGTGCCAGCAGCCCGTGGGCAGGGGGCATAAATGGCTACACCTTC.

The rearrangement links TRBV6-5 to TRBJ2-5, with a possible D match to TRBD1 (5 bases). Germline V lookup: CDR1 MNHEY, CDR2 SVGAGI. Trimming took 8 bases from V and 0 from J, leaving 13 bases between them. This CDR3 region has 14 residues. CDR3 in amino acids: CASSQGNNQETQYF. The CDR3, as DNA: TGTGCCAGCTCCCAGGGTAACAACCAAGAGACCCAGTACTTC.

The gene calls are TRBV27 and TRBJ2-2; TRBD2 agrees at 9 bases. Trimming removed 7 bases from V and 4 bases from J; junction bases left unmatched: 13. This CDR3 comprises 17 residues. CDR1 is MNHEY, CDR2 SMNVEV, per germline (reference sequence). The CDR3 sequence is CASTTVYAGGLTGELFF. CDR3 in DNA: TGTGCCAGCACCACAGTCTATGCGGGGGGGCTCACCGGGGAGCTGTTTTTT.

J is TRBJ2-1 and V is TRBV5-5, with 8 positions matching TRBD1. The V gene's germline CDR1 is SGHKS and CDR2 YYEKEE (reference sequence). The V gene end was trimmed by 4 bases and the J gene end by 0 bases; junction bases not matched to a gene: 9. The CDR3 sequence is 17 residues long. Here the CDR3 reads CASSPVWTGSSYNEQFF. CDR3 sequence (DNA): TGTGCCAGCAGCCCAGTTTGGACAGGGAGCTCCTACAATGAGCAGTTCTTC.

This chain joins TRBV6-5 and TRBJ2-5; 9 positions match TRBD1. The germline V gene encodes CDR1 MNHEY and CDR2 SVGAGI. The CDR3 totals 14 residues. V shed 5 bases, J shed 5 bases, and the junction held 6 bases outside the gene matches. This chain's CDR3 is CASSLDRGGETQYF. CDR3 DNA sequence: TGTGCCAGCAGTCTGGACAGGGGTGGGGAGACCCAGTACTTC.

V and J are TRBV4-1 and TRBJ2-1, with 14 positions matching TRBD2. Germline V gene lookup returns CDR1 MGHRA and CDR2 YSYEKL. The CDR3 contains 20 residues. Unmatched junction bases numbered 13, after V lost 1 base and J lost 5 bases. The CDR3 nucleotides are TGCGCCAGCAGCCAAGGCCCTTGGACTAGCGGGAGGAGAAGGGACAATGAGCAGTTCTTC. The encoded protein is CASSQGPWTSGRRRDNEQFF.

The chain recombines TRBV6-5 with TRBJ2-7; TRBD1 is a possible D gene (6 bases). The CDR3 contains 14 residues. Germline CDR1 MNHEY, CDR2 SVGAGI. Trimming stripped 4 bases from V and 8 bases from J, with 18 bases between. The CDR3 DNA sequence: TGTGCCAGCAGTTTACCGGGACACCCTTTGAAGCAGTACTTC. It is translated as CASSLPGHPLKQYF.

This sequence joins TRBV10-2 and TRBJ1-5; D is possibly TRBD1 (5 bases). Deletions cut 0 bases from V and 7 bases from J, with 13 bases between. This CDR3 is built from 15 residues. Germline CDR1 is WSHSY and CDR2 is SAAADI. The CDR3 DNA follows: TGCGCCAGCAGTGAGTCTCGGCAGGGTGGACAGCCCCAGCATTTT. Translation gives CASSESRQGGQPQHF.

The chain couples TRBV6-5 to TRBJ2-7; 7 bases match TRBD1. CDR1 and CDR2 (germline): MNHEY, SVGAGI. After removal of 6 bases from V and 2 bases from J, the junction contained 4 bases not matched to a gene. CDR3 length equals 13 residues. CDR3 nucleotide sequence: TGTGCCAGCAGATCGGGACAGACCTACGAGCAGTACTTC. This encodes CASRSGQTYEQYF.

The V call is TRBV20-1, the J call TRBJ2-7; weak D call: TRBD1 (6 bases). The CDR3 spans 11 residues. Trimming took off 3 bases at V and 6 bases at J, with 9 bases between the two ends. Germline assignment: CDR1 DFQATT and CDR2 SNEGSKA (reference sequence). CDR3 coding DNA: TGCAGTGCTAGCAAGGGGGTCGAGCAGTACTTC. Translation: CSASKGVEQYF.

This chain uses TRBV29-1 with TRBJ1-1; D remains ambiguous. Germline CDR1 and CDR2: SQVTM and ANQGSEA. This CDR3 is 13 amino acids long. Trimming pared 2 bases from V and 5 bases from J, leaving 12 bases between. Here the CDR3 DNA reads TGCAGCGTTGAATCCGGTGGCGGGACTGAAGCTTTCTTT. It yields the protein CSVESGGGTEAFF. Based on the CDR3 plus reference TRBV29-1 and TRBJ1-1, the full variable domain is SAVISQKPSRDICQRGTSLTIQCQVDSQVTMMFWYRQQPGQSLTLIATANQGSEATYESGFVIDKFPISRPNLTFSTLTVSNMSPEDSSIYLCSVESGGGTEAFFGQGTRLTVV.

This chain uses TRBV7-2 with TRBJ2-7; D is undetermined. The germline V gene encodes CDR1 SGHTA and CDR2 FQGNSA. The CDR3 runs to 11 residues. Trimming removed 4 bases from V and 3 bases from J, with 4 bases in between. In DNA form, the CDR3 reads TGTGCCAGCAGCTCCTTCTACGAGCAGTACTTC. This translates into CASSSFYEQYF.

This chain joins TRBV19 and TRBJ2-3, with D perhaps matching TRBD1 (6 bases). CDR3 length: 14 amino acids. V lost 8 bases to trimming and J lost 6 bases, with 18 bases between them. Germline loops: CDR1 LNHDA, CDR2 SQIVND (reference sequence). The CDR3 DNA is TGTGCCAGTGCTGAAACCCAAAGGGGGGATACGCAGTATTTT. Translating it yields CASAETQRGDTQYF. Combining the CDR3 with reference TRBV19 and TRBJ2-3 gives the whole variable domain DGGITQSPKYLFRKEGQNVTLSCEQNLNHDAMYWYRQDPGQGLRLIYYSQIVNDFQKGDIAEGYSVSREKKESFPLTVTSAQKNPTAFYLCASAETQRGDTQYFGPGTRLTVL.

This clone has just a few counts. The chain employs TRBV5-5 and TRBJ1-5; D unclear. Trimming pared 2 bases from V and 0 bases from J, leaving 9 bases between. The CDR3 loop spans 15 amino acids. The germline V gene has CDR1 SGHKS and CDR2 YYEKEE (reference sequence). The chain's CDR3 is CASSFQSYSNQPQHF. The CDR3 coding sequence is TGTGCCAGCAGCTTTCAGTCTTATAGCAATCAGCCCCAGCATTTT.

The genes are TRBV29-1 and TRBJ2-7, with 11 bases that match TRBD1. Germline values: CDR1 SQVTM, CDR2 ANQGSEA. The J segment lost 1 base and the V segment lost 1 base, leaving 0 bases of the junction unmatched. The CDR3 spans 14 residues. CDR3 region: CSVEGDRGSYEQYF. The CDR3 DNA reads TGCAGCGTTGAAGGGGACAGGGGGTCCTACGAGCAGTACTTC.

This chain joins TRBV4-1 and TRBJ1-2; no definite D call. The CDR3 runs 12 residues. Germline V gene sequence: CDR1 MGHRA, CDR2 YSYEKL. Trimming took 2 bases from V and 5 from J, leaving 6 bases between them. CDR3 nucleotide sequence: TGCGCCAGCAGCCAAACGGGGTATGGCTACACCTTC. This translates into CASSQTGYGYTF.

This clone came up a few times. The chain has TRBV7-9 and TRBJ2-7; tentatively, D is TRBD2 (5 bases). Germline V gene data show CDR1 as SEHNR and CDR2 as FQNEAQ (reference sequence). This CDR3 region has 14 residues. V gave up 1 base and J gave up 3 bases, with 10 bases separating them. The chain's CDR3 is CASSLVGSGYEQYF. DNA for the CDR3: TGTGCCAGCAGCTTAGTTGGGAGCGGCTACGAGCAGTACTTC.

CDR3 loop: CASTGGSQPQHF. The CDR3 DNA is TGTGCCAGCACGGGGGGCAGTCAGCCCCAGCATTTT. The V and J genes are TRBV6-5 and TRBJ1-5; D perhaps matches TRBD1 (6 bases). CDR1 is MNHEY, CDR2 SVGAGI, per germline. The length of the CDR3 is 12 residues. Between the trimmed V and J ends, which lost 7 bases and 6 bases, there was a span of 10 bases.

V and J are TRBV30 and TRBJ2-7, with a possible D match to TRBD1 (6 bases). V dropped 0 bases and J dropped 5 bases, with 14 bases sitting between them. The CDR3 extends over 14 amino acids. Germline V CDR1 and CDR2: GTSNPN, SVGIG (reference sequence). The CDR3 loop is CAWSVGSRGHEQYF. CDR3 DNA sequence: TGTGCCTGGAGTGTAGGGTCCAGGGGACACGAGCAGTACTTC.

The chain recombines TRBV5-1 with TRBJ2-1; 14 bases line up with TRBD2. The CDR3 covers 15 residues. Germline assignment: CDR1 SGHRS and CDR2 YFSETQ. V was clipped by 3 bases and J by 9 bases; unmatched bases: 5. The CDR3 DNA sequence: TGCGCCAGCAGCTATGGACTAGCGGGAGGCGGTGAGCAGTTCTTC. This codes for CASSYGLAGGGEQFF. Looking up the rest from reference TRBV5-1 and TRBJ2-1 gives the full variable domain: KAGVTQTPRYLIKTRGQQVTLSCSPISGHRSVSWYQQTPGQGLQFLFEYFSETQRNKGNFPGRFSGRQFSNSRSEMNVSTLELGDSALYLCASSYGLAGGGEQFFGPGTRLTVL.